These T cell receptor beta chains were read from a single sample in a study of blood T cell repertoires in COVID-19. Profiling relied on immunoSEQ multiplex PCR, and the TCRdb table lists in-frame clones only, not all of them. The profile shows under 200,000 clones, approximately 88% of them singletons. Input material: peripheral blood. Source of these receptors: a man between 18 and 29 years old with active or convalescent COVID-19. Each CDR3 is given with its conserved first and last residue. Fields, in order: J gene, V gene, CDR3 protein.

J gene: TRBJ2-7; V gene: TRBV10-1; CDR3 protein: CASSFEPGQLSYEQYF
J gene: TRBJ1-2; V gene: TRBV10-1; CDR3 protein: CASSDRCDGFVLDYGYTF
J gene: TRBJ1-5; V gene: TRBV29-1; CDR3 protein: CSVGQGAGQPQHF
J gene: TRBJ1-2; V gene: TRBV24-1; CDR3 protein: CATSDTGTGTYGYTF
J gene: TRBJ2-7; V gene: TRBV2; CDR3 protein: CASGEGRGGEQYF
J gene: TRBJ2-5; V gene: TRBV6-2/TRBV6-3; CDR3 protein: CASSSVAETQYF
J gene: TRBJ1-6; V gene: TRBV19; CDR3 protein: CASSIRQPLWTPLHF
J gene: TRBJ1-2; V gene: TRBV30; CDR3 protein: CASNPGNYGYTF
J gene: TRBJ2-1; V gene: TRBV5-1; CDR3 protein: CASSKTGIGYNEQFF
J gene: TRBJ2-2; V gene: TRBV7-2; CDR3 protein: CASSLELATNTGELFF
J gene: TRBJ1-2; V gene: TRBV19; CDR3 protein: CASSPMITNYGYTF
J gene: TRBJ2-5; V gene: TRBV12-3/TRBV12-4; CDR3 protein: CASSEERGTQYF
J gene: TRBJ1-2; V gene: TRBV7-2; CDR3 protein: CASSFHGGGGYGYTF
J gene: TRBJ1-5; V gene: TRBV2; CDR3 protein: CASSEVGASQPQHF
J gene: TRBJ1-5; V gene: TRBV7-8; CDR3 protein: CASSVDRAENQPQHF
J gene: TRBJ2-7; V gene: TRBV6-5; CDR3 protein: CASSRKRELDEQYF
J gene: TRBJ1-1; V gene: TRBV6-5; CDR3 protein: CASSYLGSRAEAFF
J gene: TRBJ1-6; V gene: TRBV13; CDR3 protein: CASSFRVRNSPLHF
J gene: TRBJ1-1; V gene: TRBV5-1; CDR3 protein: CASSPLMDRGGTEAFF
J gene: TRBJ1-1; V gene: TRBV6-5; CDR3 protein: CASSDPLWGGAAFF
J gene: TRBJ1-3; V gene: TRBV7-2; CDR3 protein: CASSLGQVGPNTIYF
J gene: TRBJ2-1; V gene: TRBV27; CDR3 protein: CASSLGSRNEQFF
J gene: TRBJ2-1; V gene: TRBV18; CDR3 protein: CASSPTGAPYNEQFF
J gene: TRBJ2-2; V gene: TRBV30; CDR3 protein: CAWKSGMSTGELFF
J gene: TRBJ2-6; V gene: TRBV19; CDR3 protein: CASSDRGLSSGANVLTF
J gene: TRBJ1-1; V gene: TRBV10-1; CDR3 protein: CASSVGSPGQARGVGSEAFF
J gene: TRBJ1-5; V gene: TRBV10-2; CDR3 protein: CASSESRGDRGQPQHF
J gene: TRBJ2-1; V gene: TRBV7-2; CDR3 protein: CASSSRALLAGGSDEQFF
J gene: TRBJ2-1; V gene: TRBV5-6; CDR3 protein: CASSLGGQGAINEQFF
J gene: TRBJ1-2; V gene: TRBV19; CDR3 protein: CASRRTSNYGYTF
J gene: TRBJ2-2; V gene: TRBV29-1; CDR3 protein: CSVETWRGPNTGELFF
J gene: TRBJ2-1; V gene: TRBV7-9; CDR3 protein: CASSFGTGRDEQFF
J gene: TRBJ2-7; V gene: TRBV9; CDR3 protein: CASSVGQGASYEQYF
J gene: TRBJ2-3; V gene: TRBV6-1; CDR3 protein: CASSASVAGGTDTQYF
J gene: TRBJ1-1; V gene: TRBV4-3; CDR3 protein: CASSQLTGVNTEAFF
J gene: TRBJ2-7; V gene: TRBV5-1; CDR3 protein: CASSLGTGSAYEQYF
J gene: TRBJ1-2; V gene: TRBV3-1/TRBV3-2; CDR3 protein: CASSQVGTGAAIGYTF
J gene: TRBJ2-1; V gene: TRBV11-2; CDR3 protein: CASSPRFGTSVNEQFF
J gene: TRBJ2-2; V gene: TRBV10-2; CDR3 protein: CASRSSGGLNTGELFF
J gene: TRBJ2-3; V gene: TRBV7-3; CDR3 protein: CASSPQGSLNTDTQYF
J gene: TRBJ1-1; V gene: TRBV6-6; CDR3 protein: CASSKGQRAEAFF
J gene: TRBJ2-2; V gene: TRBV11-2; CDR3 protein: CASSFGLAVNTGELFF
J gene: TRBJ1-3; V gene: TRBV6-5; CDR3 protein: CASKSGSVAENTIYF
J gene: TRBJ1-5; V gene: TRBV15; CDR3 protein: CATSLPLDRPMGVYQPQHF
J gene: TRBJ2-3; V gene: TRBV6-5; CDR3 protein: CASRRTGSTDTQYF
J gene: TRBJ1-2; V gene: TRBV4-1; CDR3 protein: CASSQVEGAGYGYTF
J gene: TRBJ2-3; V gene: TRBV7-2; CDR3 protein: CASRGTGFADTQYF
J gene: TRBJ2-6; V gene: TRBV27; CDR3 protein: CASSFQQSSSGANVLTF
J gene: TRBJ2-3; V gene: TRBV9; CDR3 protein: CASSAGPTGLGLAGGPQYF
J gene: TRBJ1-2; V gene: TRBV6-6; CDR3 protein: CASSEPGAANYGYTF
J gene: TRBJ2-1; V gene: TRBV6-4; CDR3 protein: CASSVGTSGSYNEQFF